This T cell receptor beta chain is from a study of cytomegalovirus exposure and HLA in healthy donors (dated by TCRdb to about 2017). The study in broad terms: In an earlier analysis of around 540 of the donors, roughly 300 Gb of sequence data and 90 million to 120 million unique TCR beta sequences from about 179 million T cells were reported. To study patterns of TCR occurrence, a later analysis re-analyzed previously published TCR beta repertoires from 550 to 800 donors and added high-resolution HLA genotyping. The study used immunosequencing to profile the T cell repertoires of approximately 690 subjects and linked those repertoires to cytomegalovirus serostatus. Typing coverage varied by locus: about 620-630 donors for A, B, C, DRB1 and DQB1; under 550 for DQA1; about 600 for DPA1; around 450 for DPB1. Every discovery cohort repertoire had been produced on one sequencing platform. HLA typing included class I and class II loci at four-digit resolution. Among the approximately 420 genotyped donors, 81% belonged to the genetic ancestry cluster associated with self-reported Caucasian donors. Across 398 genotyped donors of the cohort, an average of about 200,000 unique TCR beta nucleotide sequences per donor were sequenced, and roughly 20% of those sequences were non-productive. Genome-wide SNP genotypes for about 60% of the 666 donors were used in a later genetic analysis, which treated that subset as a discovery cohort. Around 320 gigabases of sequencing data and tens of millions of unique TCR sequences were included in an early release covering over 600 HLA-typed donors. Along with the approximately 600-subject first cohort, a separate validation cohort of approximately 110 different subjects was used. The later analysis used no new phenotypic data to find candidate immune exposures, relying instead on TCR beta sequences and their occurrence across donors. Donor age, sex, ethnicity and CMV serostatus were compiled alongside the repertoire data. The study combined high-throughput TCR immunosequencing, statistical association of individual TCRs with disease status, and machine learning to predict cytomegalovirus infection status. The study aimed to test whether signatures of past pathogen exposure could be identified by cataloging public T cell receptors. To decide whether each TCR beta V gene segment behaved as functional or pseudogenic, an earlier analysis of some 580 of the donors relied on high-throughput TCR beta sequencing. Because of strong linkage in the cohort, five DR-DQ haplotypes were treated as single units for association and clustering.

The cohort was made up of 650 to 700 healthy bone marrow donors. At the time of sampling, all cohort members were nominally healthy, though unrecorded immune exposures were likely present. The donor tested CMV seronegative and was one of the 352 seronegative cohort members. Each donor provided a peripheral blood sample, and peripheral blood mononuclear cells were used for TCR beta sequencing. Genomic DNA extraction from the blood cell samples was performed with the Qiagen DNeasy Blood Extraction Kit. As to this clone: Its antigen has not been determined. Base quality data are lacking; no much larger clone is found one base away.

Library prep was done by the immunoSEQ multiplex PCR assay. The multiplex PCR relied on a mix of 60 forward primers for TCR Vbeta segments and 13 reverse primers for TCR Jbeta segments. Amplification of the CDR3 region of rearranged TCR beta genes was performed with a multiplex PCR assay on genomic DNA. The amplified TCR beta libraries were sequenced on the Illumina HiSeq System as 87-base-pair reads. The authors' pipeline ran thus. Across the 670 or so repertoires, a later analysis counted 80 million or so unique TCR beta chains, some 11 million of which were shared by at least two donors. To remove PCR and sequencing errors, raw reads were error-corrected and collapsed into unique sequences using a nearest-neighbor algorithm that merged closely related sequences. Alignment of CDR3 sequences to IMGT reference sequences was used to assign V, D and J gene segments. For a sequence to be retained, at least a six-nucleotide match to both a V gene segment and a J gene segment was required. Rearrangements were classified as productive when the CDR3 lacked stop codons and remained in frame with V and J, and all other rearrangements were classified as non-productive. Following IMGT convention, CDR3 was defined as the stretch from the second conserved V-encoded cysteine to the conserved J-encoded phenylalanine. Sequences without an unambiguous match to a single V gene segment were excluded from the earlier analysis of about 600 of the donors. In an earlier analysis of about 590 of the donors, a V segment was called functional when productive rearrangements were above 56.7%, and segregating when the standard deviation between donors exceeded 5%. A statistical classification framework was built to diagnose cytomegalovirus status from the catalog of TCR beta chain sequences. In a later analysis, TCR nucleotide sequences were compared against IMGT/GENE-DB human TR gene sequences so that V and J genes could be assigned. In a later analysis, CDR3 sequences and most-parsimonious VDJ recombination scenarios were assigned using the TCRdist pipeline. In a later analysis, each TCR beta chain was defined by its CDR3 amino acid sequence together with its V-gene family, and reads lacking a unique V-gene family were excluded. As a way to deal with suspected cross-contamination and a sequencing artifact, a later analysis dropped more than 500 nucleotide sequences that were highly shared and had low generation probability. For each public chain, a later analysis derived a clonal expansion index from normalized ranks of inferred template counts within each repertoire. Generation probabilities in a later analysis came from a VDJ recombination model fitted to out-of-frame rearrangements, and those results were checked against IGoR. A later analysis scored TCR-TCR, TCR-HLA and TCR-CMV co-occurrence with hypergeometric tests, applying a repertoire-size bias correction to TCR pairs. False discovery rates were estimated in a later analysis by permuting HLA or CMV assignments 20 times. In a later analysis, co-occurring TCRs were grouped using DBSCAN, with TCRdist sequence similarity added in when clustering inside HLA-allele-positive subsets. For co-occurrence clustering, repertoires with fewer than 30,000 or more than 120,000 public chains were excluded, along with five repertoires with anomalous nucleotide sharing. TCRdb re-hosts the immuneACCESS table, in-frame sequences only. Its copies lack some clones; in the studies checked, an unresolved V gene accounts for under half of them, and the cause for the rest is not known. V, J and clone size derive from that table, while D and trimming were established from the DNA sequence. The sample has 95,000 to 150,000 clones on record, approximately 78% of them singletons. The ten most abundant clones make up 6.3% of the sample.

The CDR3 contains 15 residues, cysteine and phenylalanine counted. The only DNA kept is the CDR3, 45 bases in frame from the first base. Looking up the germline V gene yields CDR1 KGHSH and CDR2 LQKENI. Trimmed from V: 3 bases; trimmed from J: 3 bases; junction bases lacking a gene match: 5. Paper-wide results and their limitations: The presence/absence analyses assumed that sequencing depth was roughly uniform across donors, and that assumption may not be true. Some IMGT-functional V segments, including TRBV6-2 and TRBV6-3, could not be told apart with the 87-base-pair reads, so those segments were excluded. Because HLA typing was unavailable for some donors at each locus, only the typed subset was used in association tests. A group of highly shared sequence variants was considered likely to be a technical artifact of the sequencing pipeline. Compared with equally common non-associated chains, HLA-associated TCR beta chains in a later analysis were more clonally expanded and had lower generation probabilities. At a false discovery rate of 0.05, a later analysis linked roughly 17,000 TCR beta sequences to specific HLA alleles. Because counts were too low, 15 to 20 rarely observed V segments, including chromosome 9 orphons, were excluded from the earlier analysis of 587 of the donors. Immune exposure information for the cohort was limited to CMV serostatus. In a later analysis, most CMV-associated TCR beta chains were found to appear HLA-restricted, with HLA associations seemingly driven largely by CMV exposure. In an earlier analysis of 587 of the donors, most TCR beta V segments appeared in productive rearrangements about 87% or about 30% of the time, broadly matching IMGT annotations. A few of the identified cytomegalovirus-associated TCR beta chains were confirmed in vitro to be specific for cytomegalovirus antigens. When HLA alleles, especially DR and DQ, strongly co-occurred, attributing TCR associations to individual alleles was difficult. According to a later genetic analysis, donors in an Asian-associated ancestry cluster had fewer N-insertions in productive TCRs than the approximately 690-donor mean. The authors suggested that the approach could potentially be generalized to other disease states and immunological phenotypes. A further reported finding was that TCR beta sequences accurately predicted the HLA-A and HLA-B alleles for most subjects in the first cohort. A later genetic analysis associated a missense DCLRE1C variant with V-gene and J-gene trimming of TCR beta chains, and an independent cohort replicated the association. In a later analysis, TCR association rates were found to vary across HLA loci, with the most associated TCRs seen for DRB1 alleles and the fewest for HLA-C alleles. Cytomegalovirus status was reported to be diagnosed by the classifier with high specificity and sensitivity in both the original and validation cohorts. Most TCR sequences were observed very rarely across donors, whereas some public TCRs were present in many individuals. Several of the top co-occurrence clusters appeared to be linked to parvovirus B19, influenza, CMV and Epstein-Barr virus, according to a later analysis. The cohort was sequenced for TCR beta chains only, and without alpha or paired-chain data the features that could be detected were limited. In the study, about 150 TCR beta chains were listed as associated with cytomegalovirus. Correlated functional status among segregating V segments might be attributable to linkage disequilibrium, but an unknown experimental factor could not be ruled out.

Material for sequencing was PBMCs. The source is a woman in her forties in good health and CMV-seronegative. Recombination connected TRBV18 to TRBJ2-7, with 10 central nucleotides matching TRBD1. At the DNA level, the sequence is TGTGCCAGCTCACCTGACAGGGGGCTGAGCTACGAGCAGTACTTC. This encodes CASSPDRGLSYEQYF.